This T cell receptor beta chain derives from a study of blood T cell repertoires in COVID-19. Here immunoSEQ multiplex PCR was the method, and the copy in TCRdb shows in-frame clones only, minus some. The sample carries roughly 220,000 clones, about 85% recorded once. The CDR3 consists of 19 residues. Germline values: CDR1 LGHNA, CDR2 YNFKEQ. J lost 6 bases, V lost 3 bases, and 14 bases had no gene match. This receptor was taken from a woman between 25 and 40 years old who had recovered from COVID-19. Material: PBMCs or T cells enriched from blood (not recorded which). This chain links TRBV4-2 with TRBJ2-3, with TRBD2 matching 14 bases. This CDR3 reads CASSHDPGLAGALPDTQYF. The CDR3 nucleotides are TGTGCCAGCAGCCATGATCCGGGACTAGCGGGGGCGCTCCCGGATACGCAGTATTTT.